This T cell receptor (beta chain) was observed in a study of CD8+ T cells in alopecia areata. As for the study in general: Treated patients were scored for severity by percent of scalp affected.

Study results and limitations: Clonality in the scalp and expanded CD8+ clones ranked among the top 100 were significantly decreased by tofacitinib.

RNA was isolated and reverse transcribed to cDNA, the sequencing template. Produced via immunoSEQ multiplex PCR; TCRdb's table is partial and in-frame only. In the table there are approximately 200,000 clones, about three fifths of which are singletons. There are a few counts of this clone. Antigen specificity is unknown. This CDR3 contains 14 residues. Noted treatment: oral pan-JAK inhibitor, 5-10 mg twice daily. The receptor's source is a human donor with alopecia areata. The J gene is TRBJ2-5, the V gene TRBV21-1; TRBD2 is the table's D call and was not checked against the DNA. TRBV21-1 corresponds to a pseudogene. Sequences were derived from CD4+ T cells sorted from blood, sampled at week 4, from a patient treated with tofacitinib. The CDR3 region has the DNA TGTGCCAGCAGCAAAAGGGGGGGCCCAGAGACCCAGTACTTC. It yields the protein CASSKRGGPETQYF.